Listed here are 6 T cell receptor beta chains from one sample, sequenced in a study of post-analysis software for immune sequencing data. Whole-study results and caveats: Patients showed TRBV5-6, TRBV5-1 and TRBV20-1 among several TRBV segments more frequent than in controls.

For these TCRs, the target antigens are not known. The TCR beta cDNA libraries contained unique molecular identifiers. Each CDR3 protein gets one entry after TCRdb re-called the PCR reads with MiXCR. This table has 650,000 to 850,000 distinct CDR3 sequences, 35% to 55% appearing once. Sequences were obtained from blood. The receptors come from a girl between 5 and 17 years old with multiple sclerosis.

The V and J genes are TRBV5-1 and TRBJ2-1; no reliable D call. Germline CDR1 SGHRS, CDR2 YFSETQ. V lost 6 bases and J 1 base, leaving 14 bases between the germline ends. There are 15 residues in the CDR3. CDR3 region: CASNRASISYNEQFF. CDR3 sequence (DNA): TGCGCCAGCAACCGGGCCTCGATTTCCTACAATGAGCAGTTCTTC.

The J gene is TRBJ2-7, the V gene TRBV4-1, with 9 nucleotides matching TRBD2. Germline V gene sequence: CDR1 MGHRA, CDR2 YSYEKL. The CDR3 runs to 18 residues. Unmatched junction bases numbered 12, after V lost 0 bases and J lost 3 bases. This chain's CDR3 is CASSQEMGLASGVYEQYF. In nucleotides, the CDR3 is TGCGCCAGCAGCCAAGAGATGGGACTAGCATCGGGGGTCTACGAGCAGTACTTC.

V gene TRBV2 combines with J gene TRBJ1-5, with TRBD1 matching 8 bases. Losses at the gene ends were 1 base for V and 2 bases for J; bases not matched to a gene: 7. This CDR3 has 17 amino acids. CDR1 is SNHLY and CDR2 is FYNNEI in the germline V gene. The CDR3 sequence is CASSEGGRGQGNQPQHF. CDR3 bases: TGTGCCAGCAGTGAAGGAGGCAGGGGGCAGGGCAATCAGCCCCAGCATTTT.

This clonotype was seen only a few times. The chain links TRBV7-2 to TRBJ2-5; 9 bases map to TRBD2. The DNA end is a closer match to TRBJ2-7, so the J assignment may be wrong. The CDR3 runs to 13 residues. CDR1 and CDR2 from the germline V gene are SGHTA and FQGNSA. CDR3 in amino acids: CASSPGLALEQYF. The CDR3 coding sequence is TGTGCCAGCAGCCCGGGACTAGCCCTCGAGCAGTACTTC.

CDR3: CASSLVGRDGSYEQYF. The CDR3 nucleotides read TGTGCCAGCAGCTTAGTAGGGCGGGACGGGTCCTACGAGCAGTACTTC. The chain has TRBV7-9 and TRBJ2-7; a possible D gene is TRBD2 (6 bases). The germline V gene encodes CDR1 SEHNR and CDR2 FQNEAQ (reference sequence). The CDR3 spans 16 residues. V lost 1 base to trimming and J lost 1 base, with 14 bases between them.

The rearrangement links TRBV15 to TRBJ2-7; no clear D gene. Germline V gives CDR1 LNHNV, CDR2 YYDKDF (reference sequence). V gave up 0 bases and J gave up 0 bases, with 15 bases separating them. The length of the CDR3 is 17 residues. The CDR3 here is CATSRDRGTRISYEQYF. CDR3 sequence (DNA): TGTGCCACCAGCAGAGATCGCGGCACCCGAATCTCCTACGAGCAGTACTTC.